This paragraph covers one T cell receptor beta chain sequence. What it recognizes is unknown. The PCR used 60 V beta and 13 J beta primers. Produced via immunoSEQ multiplex PCR; TCRdb's table is partial and in-frame only. Among about 87,000 clones listed, about four fifths were seen once. The data are from a study of glioma-infiltrating T cells after dendritic cell vaccination. Broader study findings: TCR clonality showed no direct relationship with survival.

Per germline, CDR1 SQVTM and CDR2 ANQGSEA. V lost 6 bases to trimming and J lost 4 bases, with 13 bases between them. The length of the CDR3 is 13 residues. The time point: after dendritic cell vaccination, including at tumor progression/relapse. Fresh-frozen tumor tissue and more than two years of survival data were available for all. The receptor's source is a human donor with glioblastoma. The chain carries TRBV29-1 and TRBJ2-1; a possible D gene is TRBD1 (5 bases). Specimen: blood, collected after dendritic cell vaccination. CDR3 sequence: CSVKTELYNEQFF. The CDR3 nucleotides read TGCAGCGTGAAGACAGAGTTATACAATGAGCAGTTCTTC.